This T cell receptor beta chain is drawn from a study of blood T cell repertoires in COVID-19. Looking at the study overall: COVID-19 samples from acute and convalescent phases originated in the United States, Italy and Spain. PBMCs, B-cell-depleted T cells, or T cells were the source of the cDNA or gDNA that made up the material.

Turning to this clone: The sample has other DNA sequences that encode this CDR3 too.

Original methodology: For nucleated cells, counts were estimated from reference gene primer amplification. Repertoires were generated with immunoSEQ multiplex PCR, while TCRdb's copy carries only in-frame clones and drops some. V, J and clone size were drawn from that table, and D and trimming were deduced from the DNA. The repertoire has 100,000 to 120,000 clones, 80% to 90% of them found once; the top ten carry 15% to 20%. Germline lookup yields CDR1 SGHTA and CDR2 FQGNSA. V dropped 3 bases and J dropped 2; count of bases not matched to a gene: 1. The CDR3 is 14 residues long. The TCR comes from a woman between 55 and 75 years old with acute or convalescent COVID-19. Source material: peripheral blood. The chain uses TRBV7-2 and TRBJ1-1; 9 nucleotides align to TRBD1. The CDR3, as DNA: TGTGCCAGCAGCTTGGACAGGGGAAACACTGAAGCTTTCTTT. It translates to CASSLDRGNTEAFF.